This T cell receptor beta chain was profiled in a study of CD8+ T cells in alopecia areata. Treatment: oral pan-JAK inhibitor, 5-10 mg twice daily. Germline values: CDR1 SQVTM, CDR2 ANQGSEA. The CDR3 covers 12 residues. V lost 4 bases, J lost 2 bases, and 9 bases lay in between. The sequencing template was cDNA reverse transcribed from extracted RNA. Sequencing used immunoSEQ multiplex PCR; TCRdb keeps in-frame clones, though not all of them. Of around 290,000 clones listed, 58% are singletons. Source: CD4+ T cells sorted from blood, taken at week 24, from a patient treated with tofacitinib. The chain joins TRBV29-1 to TRBJ2-7; D possibly corresponds to TRBD1 (5 bases). This TCR came from a human donor with alopecia areata. CDR3: CSVVQGPYEQYF. CDR3 DNA: TGCAGCGTTGTCCAGGGCCCCTACGAGCAGTACTTC.